This TCR beta chain was identified during a study of glioma-infiltrating T cells. The study's findings and limits: CDR3 overlap between tissue and blood was very small. Gliomas, especially low-grade, showed above-expected tissue-blood divergence; non-neoplastic patients showed below.

With regard to this clonotype: Antigen specificity is unknown. In this CDR3 the conserved last residue, phenylalanine or tryptophan, is missing, so a read error is likely.

Amplification of TCR alpha and beta CDR3 regions from RNA used iRepertoire nested multiplex PCR. MiXCR, applied by TCRdb to the multiplex PCR reads, yields one record per CDR3 protein. Among about 89,000 distinct CDR3 sequences listed, under 30% were seen once. Sample: glioma tissue, nonneoplastic brain tissue, or PBMCs (not recorded which). The sequence was collected from a human donor with low-grade glioma or glioblastoma, undergoing nonglioma brain surgery, or in good health (not recorded which).

CDR3 protein: CASSPDREGYNEQFL. The CDR3 coding sequence is TGTGCCAGCAGTCCCGACAGGGAAGGCTACAATGAGCAGTTCCTC. The genes are TRBV7-6 and TRBJ2-1, with 7 nucleotides matching TRBD1. In germline, CDR1 is SGHVS, CDR2 FNYEAQ. The CDR3 loop spans 15 amino acids. J lost 3 bases, V lost 6 bases, and 8 bases had no gene match.